The clone carrying this T cell receptor beta chain was seen a handful of times. What it recognizes is unknown. These data come from a study of blood T cells in healthy people across ages. Regarding the study as a whole: Roughly linear age-related decline in beta diversity appeared, significant by age roughly 40. The long-lived group displayed more naive CD4+ cells, plus higher diversity, than the aged donors did.

A second PCR, run for about 7 to 11 cycles, used a sample-barcoded 5' primer plus a J-beta primer mix. The template-switch adaptor was a 5' adaptor with 12 random nucleotides. It tagged each cDNA molecule. TCRdb itself ran the 5' RACE reads through MiXCR, one entry per CDR3 protein. The repertoire holds almost 300,000 distinct CDR3 sequences, around 27% seen once, with over 25% in the top ten. V was clipped by 1 base and J by 4 bases, with 15 bases between them. The CDR3 length is 15 residues. Germline V gene sequence: CDR1 SGHRS, CDR2 YFSETQ. The specimen was blood. The chain links TRBV5-1 to TRBJ2-7; the D gene is possibly TRBD1 (6 bases). The source is a woman aged 65 to 85 in good health. For the CDR3, the DNA is TGCGCCAGCAGCTTGACGTCTACAGGGATATACGAGCAGTACTTC. This sequence encodes CASSLTSTGIYEQYF.